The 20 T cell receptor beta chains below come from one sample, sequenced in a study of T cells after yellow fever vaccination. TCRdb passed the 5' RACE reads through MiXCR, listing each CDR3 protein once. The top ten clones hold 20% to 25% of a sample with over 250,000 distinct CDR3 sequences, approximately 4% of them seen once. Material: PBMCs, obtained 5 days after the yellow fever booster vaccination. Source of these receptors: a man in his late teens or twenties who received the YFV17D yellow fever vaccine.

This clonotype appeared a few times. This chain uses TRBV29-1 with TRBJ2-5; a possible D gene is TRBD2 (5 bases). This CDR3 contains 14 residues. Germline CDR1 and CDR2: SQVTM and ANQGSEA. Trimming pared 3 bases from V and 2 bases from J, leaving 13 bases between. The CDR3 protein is CSVDRHGIQETQYF. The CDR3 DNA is TGCAGCGTTGACCGTCACGGGATTCAAGAGACCCAGTACTTC.

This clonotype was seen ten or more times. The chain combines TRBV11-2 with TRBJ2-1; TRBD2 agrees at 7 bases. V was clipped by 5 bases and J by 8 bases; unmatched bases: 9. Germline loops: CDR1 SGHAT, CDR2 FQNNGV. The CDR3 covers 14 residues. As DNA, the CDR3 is TGTGCCAGCAGCACCCTCGGGGGGTACGATGAGCAGTTCTTC. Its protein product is CASSTLGGYDEQFF.

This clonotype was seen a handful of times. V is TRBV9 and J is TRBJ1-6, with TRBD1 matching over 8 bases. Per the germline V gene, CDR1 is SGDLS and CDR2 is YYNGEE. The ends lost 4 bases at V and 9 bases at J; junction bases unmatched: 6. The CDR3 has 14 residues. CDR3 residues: CASSPDRGGSPLHF. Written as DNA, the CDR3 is TGTGCCAGCAGCCCAGACAGGGGCGGTTCACCCCTCCACTTT.

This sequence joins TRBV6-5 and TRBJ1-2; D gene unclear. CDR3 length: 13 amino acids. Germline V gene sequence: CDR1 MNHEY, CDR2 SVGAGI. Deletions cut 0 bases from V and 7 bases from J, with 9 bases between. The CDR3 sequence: CASSYSISLGYTF. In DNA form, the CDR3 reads TGTGCCAGCAGTTACTCGATAAGTCTTGGCTACACCTTC.

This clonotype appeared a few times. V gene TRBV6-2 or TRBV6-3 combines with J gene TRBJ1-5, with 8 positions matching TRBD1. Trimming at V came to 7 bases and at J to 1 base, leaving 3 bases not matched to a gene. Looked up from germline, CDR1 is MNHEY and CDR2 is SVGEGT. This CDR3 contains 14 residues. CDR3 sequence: CASIRQGSNQPQHF. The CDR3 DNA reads TGTGCCAGCATTCGACAGGGGAGCAATCAGCCCCAGCATTTT.

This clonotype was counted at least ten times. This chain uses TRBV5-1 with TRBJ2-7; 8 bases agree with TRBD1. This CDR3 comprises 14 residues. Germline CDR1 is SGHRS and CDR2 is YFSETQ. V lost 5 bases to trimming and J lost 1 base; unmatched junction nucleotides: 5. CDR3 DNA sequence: TGCGCCAGCAGACCTGGACAGGGATCCTACGAGCAGTACGTC. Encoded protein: CASRPGQGSYEQYV.

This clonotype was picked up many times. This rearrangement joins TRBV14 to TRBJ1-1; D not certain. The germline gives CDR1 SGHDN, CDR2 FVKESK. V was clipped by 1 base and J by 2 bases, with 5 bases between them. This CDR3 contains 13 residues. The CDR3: CASSQVQNTEAFF. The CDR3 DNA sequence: TGTGCCAGCAGCCAAGTCCAAAACACTGAAGCTTTCTTT.

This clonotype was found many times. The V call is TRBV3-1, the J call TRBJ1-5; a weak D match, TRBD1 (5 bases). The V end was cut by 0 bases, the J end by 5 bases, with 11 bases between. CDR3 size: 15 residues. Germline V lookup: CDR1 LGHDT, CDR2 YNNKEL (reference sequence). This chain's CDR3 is CASSQDAGLDQPQHF. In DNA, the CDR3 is TGTGCCAGCAGCCAAGATGCAGGGCTGGATCAGCCCCAGCATTTT.

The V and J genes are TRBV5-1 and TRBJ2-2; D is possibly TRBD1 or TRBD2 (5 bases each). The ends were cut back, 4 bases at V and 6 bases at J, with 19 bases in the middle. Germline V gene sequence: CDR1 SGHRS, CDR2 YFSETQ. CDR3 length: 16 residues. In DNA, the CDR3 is TGCGCCAGCAGCGTTATTCCGGGACCAGCCTCCGGGGAGCTGTTTTTT. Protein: CASSVIPGPASGELFF.

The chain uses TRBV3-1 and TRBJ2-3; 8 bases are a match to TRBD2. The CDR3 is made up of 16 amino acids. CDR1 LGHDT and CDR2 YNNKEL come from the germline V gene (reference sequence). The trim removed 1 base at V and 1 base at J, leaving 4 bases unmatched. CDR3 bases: TGTGCCAGCAGCCAAGTGTCTAGCGGGCGCACAGATACGCAGTATTTT. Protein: CASSQVSSGRTDTQYF.

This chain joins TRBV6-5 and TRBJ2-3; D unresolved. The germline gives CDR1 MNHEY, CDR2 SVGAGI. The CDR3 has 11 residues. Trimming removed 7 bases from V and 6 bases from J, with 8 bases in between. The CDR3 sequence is CASKEADTQYF. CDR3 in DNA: TGTGCCAGCAAAGAAGCGGATACGCAGTATTTT.

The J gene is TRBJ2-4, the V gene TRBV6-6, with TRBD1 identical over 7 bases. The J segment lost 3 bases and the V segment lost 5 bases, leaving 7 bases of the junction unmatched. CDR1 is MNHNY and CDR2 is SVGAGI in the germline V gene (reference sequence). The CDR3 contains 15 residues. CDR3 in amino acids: CASSTDRAVKNIQYF. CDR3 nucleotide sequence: TGTGCCAGCAGTACCGACAGGGCTGTCAAAAACATTCAGTACTTC.

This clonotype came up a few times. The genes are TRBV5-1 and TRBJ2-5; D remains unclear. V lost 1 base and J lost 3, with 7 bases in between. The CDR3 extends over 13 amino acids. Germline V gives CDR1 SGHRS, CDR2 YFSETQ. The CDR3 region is CASSLTVEETQYF. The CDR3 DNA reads TGCGCCAGCAGCTTGACGGTTGAAGAGACCCAGTACTTC.

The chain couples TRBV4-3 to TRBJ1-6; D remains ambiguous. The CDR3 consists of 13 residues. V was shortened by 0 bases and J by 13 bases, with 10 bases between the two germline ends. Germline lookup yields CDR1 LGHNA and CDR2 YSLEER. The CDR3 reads CASSQDGSFPLHF. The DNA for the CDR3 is TGCGCCAGCAGCCAAGACGGTTCCTTTCCCCTCCACTTT.

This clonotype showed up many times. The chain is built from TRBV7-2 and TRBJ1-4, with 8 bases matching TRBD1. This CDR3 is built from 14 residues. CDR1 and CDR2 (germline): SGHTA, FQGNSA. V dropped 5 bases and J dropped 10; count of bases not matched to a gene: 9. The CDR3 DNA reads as TGTGCCAGCAGCCGGACAGGGATTTCCCCAAAACTGTTTTTT. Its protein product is CASSRTGISPKLFF.

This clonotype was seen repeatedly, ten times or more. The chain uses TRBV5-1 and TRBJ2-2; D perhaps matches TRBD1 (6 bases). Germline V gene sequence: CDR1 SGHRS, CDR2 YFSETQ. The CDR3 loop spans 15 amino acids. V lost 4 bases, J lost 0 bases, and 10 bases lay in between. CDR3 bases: TGCGCCAGCAGCCCACAGGGACCGAACACCGGGGAGCTGTTTTTT. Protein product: CASSPQGPNTGELFF.

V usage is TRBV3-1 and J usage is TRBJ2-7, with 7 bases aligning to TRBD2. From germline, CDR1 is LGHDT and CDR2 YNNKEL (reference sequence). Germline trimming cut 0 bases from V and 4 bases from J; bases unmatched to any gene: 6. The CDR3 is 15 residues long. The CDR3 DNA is TGTGCCAGCAGCCAAGATGAGGGAGGGTGGTACGAGCAGTACTTC. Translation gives CASSQDEGGWYEQYF.

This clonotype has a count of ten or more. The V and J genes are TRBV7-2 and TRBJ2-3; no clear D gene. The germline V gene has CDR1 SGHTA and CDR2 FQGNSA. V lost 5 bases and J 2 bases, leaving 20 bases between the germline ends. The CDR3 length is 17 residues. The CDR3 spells CASSLQLLGGLTDTQYF. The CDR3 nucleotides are TGTGCCAGCAGCCTGCAGCTTTTGGGCGGTCTCACAGATACGCAGTATTTT.

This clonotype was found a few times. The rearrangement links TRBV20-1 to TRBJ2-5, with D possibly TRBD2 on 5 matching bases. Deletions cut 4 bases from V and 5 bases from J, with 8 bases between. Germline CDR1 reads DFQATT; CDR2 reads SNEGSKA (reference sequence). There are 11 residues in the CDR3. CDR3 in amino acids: CSATPGETQYF. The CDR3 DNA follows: TGCAGTGCTACGCCGGGGGAGACCCAGTACTTC.

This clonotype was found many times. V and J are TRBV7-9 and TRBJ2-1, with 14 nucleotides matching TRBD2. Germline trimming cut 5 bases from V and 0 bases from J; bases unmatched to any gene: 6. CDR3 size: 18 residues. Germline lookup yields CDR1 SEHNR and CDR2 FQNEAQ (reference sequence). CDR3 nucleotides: TGTGCCAGCAGCCCCGGGACTAGCGGGGGTAGCTCCTACAATGAGCAGTTCTTC. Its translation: CASSPGTSGGSSYNEQFF.